The 19 T cell receptor beta chains below all came from one sample that was sequenced in a study of Graves' ophthalmopathy and Graves' hyperthyroidism. Scientists amplified the TCR beta CDR3 regions from RNA transcripts. First-round RT-PCR relied on HTBI primers, and a second-round multiplex PCR came next. Each CDR3 protein is one row after TCRdb ran MiXCR on the multiplex PCR reads. The sample holds hundreds of thousands of distinct CDR3 sequences, 21% seen once. The material sequenced was peripheral blood. These receptors were taken from a young woman with stable Graves' hyperthyroidism.

This clonotype was found many times. The rearrangement links TRBV6-2 or TRBV6-3 to TRBJ2-7; D is undetermined. From germline, CDR1 is MNHEY and CDR2 SVGEGT. This CDR3 has 14 residues. Trimming removed 6 bases at V and 5 bases at J, with 17 bases between. The DNA for the CDR3 is TGTGCCAGCAGGCGACGGATGGTGTATGACGAGCAGTACTTC. Protein sequence: CASRRRMVYDEQYF.

This chain's CDR3 is CASSDYVGLPLGTEAFF. CDR3 nucleotide sequence: TGTGCCAGTAGTGATTACGTGGGCCTCCCGCTGGGCACTGAAGCTTTCTTT. The V gene is TRBV19, the J gene TRBJ1-1; D is ambiguous. V was trimmed by 5 bases and J by 4 bases, leaving 23 bases between them. The CDR3 is 17 amino acids. Germline V lookup: CDR1 LNHDA, CDR2 SQIVND (reference sequence).

This clonotype appeared many times. This chain uses TRBV7-8 with TRBJ1-1, with TRBD1 identical over 7 bases. CDR1 and CDR2 from the germline V gene are SGHVS and FQNEAQ. The CDR3 totals 15 residues. The V segment lost 2 bases and the J segment 1 base; nucleotides outside the gene matches: 4. CDR3 amino acids: CASSLRTGWNTEAFF. The CDR3 nucleotides are TGTGCCAGCAGCTTAAGGACAGGATGGAACACTGAAGCTTTCTTT.

The rearrangement joins TRBV6-2 or TRBV6-3 to TRBJ1-1; D gene ambiguous. The CDR3 totals 11 residues. With 2 bases removed from V and 7 bases from J, the gap between germline ends came to 5 bases. CDR1 MNHEY and CDR2 SVGEGT come from the germline V gene. CDR3 DNA sequence: TGTGCCAGCAGTTACGCCAGTGAAGCTTTCTTT. The encoded protein is CASSYASEAFF.

This clonotype was recorded at least ten times. The gene calls are TRBV11-1 and TRBJ1-1, with a tentative D call TRBD1 (5 bases). Germline V gene data show CDR1 as SGHAT and CDR2 as FQDESV (reference sequence). The ends were cut back, 7 bases at V and 1 base at J, with 13 bases in the middle. CDR3 size: 14 residues. The CDR3 sequence is CASTRPGRNTEAFF. CDR3 DNA sequence: TGTGCCAGCACCCGACCAGGGAGGAACACTGAAGCTTTCTTT.

This clonotype was seen repeatedly, ten times or more. The chain uses TRBV2 and TRBJ2-5; TRBD1 is a possible D gene (6 bases). The CDR3 has 15 residues. V was pared by 1 base and J by 1 base, with 10 bases between. Germline V CDR1 and CDR2: SNHLY, FYNNEI. The CDR3 DNA is TGTGCCAGCAGTGAAGAGGGGGACGGCCAAGAGACCCAGTACTTC. This translates into CASSEEGDGQETQYF.

There are many counts of this clonotype. CDR3 residues: CSARDRRGSDIQYF. CDR3 DNA: TGCAGTGCTAGAGATAGGCGTGGTTCGGACATTCAGTACTTC. The chain joins TRBV20-1 to TRBJ2-4; D unclear. The germline V gene encodes CDR1 DFQATT and CDR2 SNEGSKA (reference sequence). V was shortened by 0 bases and J by 8 bases, with 14 bases between the two germline ends. This CDR3 is 14 amino acids long.

This clonotype was seen ten or more times. The J gene is TRBJ1-1, the V gene TRBV5-1; no clear D gene. Germline values: CDR1 SGHRS, CDR2 YFSETQ. Trimming pared 1 base from V and 0 bases from J, leaving 16 bases between. The CDR3 is made up of 17 amino acids. The CDR3 DNA reads TGCGCCAGCAGCTTGAGGGTGGCCTCTACCATGAACACTGAAGCTTTCTTT. It encodes CASSLRVASTMNTEAFF.

This clonotype was picked up many times. V is TRBV30 and J is TRBJ1-5; perhaps TRBD1 as D (6 bases). V lost 3 bases and J 0 bases, leaving 12 bases between the germline ends. Germline CDR1 and CDR2: GTSNPN and SVGIG (reference sequence). This CDR3 is built from 15 residues. The CDR3 sequence: CAWSPGANSNQPQHF. The DNA for the CDR3 is TGTGCCTGGAGCCCAGGGGCGAATAGCAATCAGCCCCAGCATTTT.

This clonotype showed up many times. This chain uses TRBV7-2 with TRBJ2-2; 9 bases match TRBD1. CDR1 is SGHTA and CDR2 is FQGNSA in the germline V gene. The V segment lost 4 bases and the J segment 7 bases; nucleotides outside the gene matches: 4. The CDR3 is made up of 14 amino acids. The CDR3 protein is CASSYGQGSGELFF. The CDR3 coding sequence is TGTGCCAGCAGCTACGGACAGGGGAGCGGGGAGCTGTTTTTT.

The chain employs TRBV27 and TRBJ1-1; 12 bases fit TRBD1. Trimming at V came to 5 bases and at J to 4 bases, leaving 11 bases not matched to a gene. The CDR3 covers 17 residues. The V gene's germline CDR1 is MNHEY and CDR2 SMNVEV (reference sequence). The CDR3 sequence: CASSPGTGGALGTEAFF. CDR3 sequence (DNA): TGTGCCAGCAGTCCCGGGACAGGGGGCGCATTGGGCACTGAAGCTTTCTTT.

The chain carries TRBV6-1 and TRBJ2-7; TRBD2 matches at 9 bases. Trimming cost V 8 bases and J 5 bases; bases outside gene matches: 7. The CDR3 consists of 13 residues. The germline gives CDR1 MNHNS, CDR2 SASEGT. For the CDR3, the DNA is TGTGCCAGCGGGGTAGCGGGAGAGGACGAGCAGTACTTC. It specifies CASGVAGEDEQYF.

The chain carries TRBV12-3 or TRBV12-4 and TRBJ1-1; D not certain. The CDR3 consists of 14 residues. The V end lost 5 bases, the J end lost 1 base, and 11 bases lay between the germline ends. CDR3 protein: CASSESEENTEAFF. CDR3 bases: TGTGCCAGCAGTGAGTCGGAAGAGAACACTGAAGCTTTCTTT.

This sequence joins TRBV6-1 and TRBJ2-5, with TRBD1 matching 9 bases. Germline values: CDR1 MNHNS, CDR2 SASEGT. The CDR3 has 17 amino acids. V shed 2 bases, J shed 3 bases, and the junction held 10 bases outside the gene matches. CDR3 DNA: TGTGCCAGCAGTGAAATCGGGGGACAGGGAGGGGAAGAGACCCAGTACTTC. Protein: CASSEIGGQGGEETQYF.

This clonotype came up many times. The CDR3 region has the DNA TGTGCCAGCGGTTCCCTGGGGGGTATGGGAGAGACCCAGTACTTC. Its translation: CASGSLGGMGETQYF. The chain joins TRBV12-3 or TRBV12-4 to TRBJ2-5; perhaps TRBD2 as D (6 bases). V gave up 8 bases and J gave up 4 bases, with 20 bases separating them. This CDR3 is 15 amino acids long.

This clonotype was picked up many times. The rearrangement uses TRBV10-3 and TRBJ2-7; D gene ambiguous. This CDR3 region has 12 residues. Germline values: CDR1 ENHRY, CDR2 SYGVKD. V shed 6 bases and J shed 2 bases, with 8 bases lying between them. CDR3 bases: TGTGCCATCAGCCTGGATGCCTACGAGCAGTACTTC. Translating it yields CAISLDAYEQYF.

Many counts were recorded for this clonotype. The V and J genes are TRBV6-1 and TRBJ2-5; D tentatively fits TRBD1 or TRBD2 (5 bases each). V gave up 1 base and J gave up 2 bases, with 8 bases separating them. This CDR3 spans 14 amino acids. The V gene's germline CDR1 is MNHNS and CDR2 SASEGT. CDR3 DNA: TGTGCCAGCAGTGAAGTGGGACGGCAAGAGACCCAGTACTTC. Translated: CASSEVGRQETQYF.

This chain links TRBV5-1 with TRBJ1-6; no definite D call. Germline CDR1 is SGHRS and CDR2 is YFSETQ. This CDR3 region has 17 residues. Trimming cost V 0 bases and J 9 bases, with 19 bases left between them. The CDR3 region is CASSLAGSFGSRSPLHF. As DNA, the CDR3 is TGCGCCAGCAGCTTGGCCGGGAGCTTCGGAAGTCGTTCACCCCTCCACTTT.

This clonotype was found many times. The chain recombines TRBV14 with TRBJ1-2, with TRBD1 as a possible D gene (5 bases). Trimming removed 1 base from V and 9 bases from J, with 9 bases in between. The germline V gene encodes CDR1 SGHDN and CDR2 FVKESK. This CDR3 is built from 12 residues. CDR3 residues: CASSQAGRRYTF. The CDR3, as DNA: TGTGCCAGCAGCCAAGCAGGGAGGCGCTACACCTTC. Complete variable domain (other parts from reference TRBV14 and TRBJ1-2): EAGVTQFPSHSVIEKGQTVTLRCDPISGHDNLYWYRRVMGKEIKFLLHFVKESKQDESGMPNNRFLAERTGGTYSTLKVQPAELEDSGVYFCASSQAGRRYTFGSGTRLTVV.